This TCR beta chain came from a study of long-term antiretroviral therapy in people with HIV. The V gene lost 6 bases and the J gene lost 0 bases, with 12 bases spanning the gap. Germline assignment: CDR1 MDHEN and CDR2 SYDVKM. The CDR3 has 14 residues. The run of the v3.0 immunoSEQ assay was at survey level. The protocol was immunoSEQ multiplex PCR, while the TCRdb copy is restricted to in-frame clones and leaves out a portion. The profile covers around 35,000 clones, with almost 97% appearing a single time and 2.5% to 3% taken by the ten largest. Here the sequenced sample was unsorted PBMCs, taken 6.9 years after starting antiretroviral therapy. The V gene is TRBV28, the J gene TRBJ2-7, with no clear D. The clonotype originates from a man younger than 40 with HIV. CDR3: CASSSGPSSYEQYF. The DNA of the CDR3 is TGTGCCAGCAGCAGTGGACCAAGCTCCTACGAGCAGTACTTC.